This passage covers 30 T cell receptor beta chains from one sample sequenced in a study of T cells in Graves' hyperthyroidism and ophthalmopathy. The CDR3 regions of TCR beta were amplified from RNA transcripts. The primer set for the first-round RT-PCR of the TCR CDR3 was HTBI. TCRdb recomputed calls from the multiplex PCR reads with MiXCR, one row per CDR3 protein. The sample contains about 410,000 distinct CDR3 sequences, over 12% of which appear only once. Sequencing was carried out using blood. The receptors come from a man aged 18 to 30 with Graves' ophthalmopathy.

This clonotype has at least ten counts. The chain combines TRBV7-9 with TRBJ2-1, with 8 bases fitting TRBD1. J lost 9 bases, V lost 6 bases, and 10 bases had no gene match. The germline CDR1 and CDR2 sequences are SEHNR and FQNEAQ (reference sequence). The CDR3 consists of 14 residues. The CDR3 loop reads CASRGRGLPGEQFF. CDR3 DNA: TGTGCCAGCAGGGGCAGGGGGCTCCCCGGTGAGCAGTTCTTC. Drawing the rest from reference TRBV7-9 and TRBJ2-1, the complete variable domain is DTGVSQNPRHKITKRGQNVTFRCDPISEHNRLYWYRQTLGQGPEFLTYFQNEAQLEKSRLLSDRFSAERPKGSFSTLEIQRTEQGDSAMYLCASRGRGLPGEQFFGPGTRLTVL.

This clonotype was detected ten times or more. V usage is TRBV2 and J usage is TRBJ1-4; 7 nucleotides line up with TRBD1. Germline V lookup: CDR1 SNHLY, CDR2 FYNNEI. The CDR3 extends over 16 amino acids. Trimming removed 6 bases from V and 7 bases from J; junction bases left unmatched: 14. CDR3 nucleotide sequence: TGTGCCAGCAGAAATGACAGGGAAAACGGGATTGAAAAACTGTTTTTT. Translation: CASRNDRENGIEKLFF.

This clonotype has a handful of counts. CDR3 nucleotides: TGTGCCAGCGGATTGGGGGACACCCACACTGAAGCTTTCTTT. It translates to CASGLGDTHTEAFF. The chain uses TRBV25-1 and TRBJ1-1; tentative D call: TRBD1 (6 bases). The germline CDR1 and CDR2 sequences are MGHDK and SYGVNS. This CDR3 contains 14 residues. Trimming left V 8 bases short and J 3 bases short, with 16 bases between.

There are a few counts of this clonotype. The chain joins TRBV6-1 to TRBJ1-4; D uncertain. Germline-derived CDR1 and CDR2 are MNHNS and SASEGT. The CDR3 is 16 residues long. V lost 5 bases and J 2 bases, leaving 15 bases between the germline ends. The chain's CDR3 is CASSYYIGTTNEKLFF. The CDR3 DNA reads TGTGCCAGCAGTTACTACATCGGTACGACTAATGAAAAACTGTTTTTT.

This clonotype was observed many times. The V call is TRBV7-2, the J call TRBJ2-7, with 11 positions matching TRBD2. V lost 6 bases and J lost 1; bases outside the gene matches: 8. The CDR3 contains 16 residues. The V gene's germline CDR1 is SGHTA and CDR2 FQGNSA. The CDR3 is CASRGGLAGRSYEQYF. CDR3 DNA: TGTGCCAGCAGGGGAGGACTAGCGGGCCGTTCCTACGAGCAGTACTTC.

This clonotype was detected ten times or more. The rearrangement joins TRBV6-1 to TRBJ2-3, with a tentative D call TRBD1 (6 bases). The V end lost 2 bases, the J end lost 5 bases, and 11 bases lay between the germline ends. CDR3 size: 14 residues. Germline-derived CDR1 and CDR2 are MNHNS and SASEGT. The DNA of the CDR3 is TGTGCCAGCAGTGAATGGAACAGGGAAGATACGCAGTATTTT. Translating gives CASSEWNREDTQYF.

The chain joins TRBV5-6 to TRBJ2-3; possibly TRBD2 for D (6 bases). The V gene's germline CDR1 is SGHDT and CDR2 YYEEEE. The CDR3 has 19 amino acids. V shed 0 bases and J shed 0 bases, with 20 bases lying between them. The CDR3 spells CASSLGFGGGLTSTDTQYF. The CDR3 nucleotides read TGTGCCAGCAGCTTGGGATTTGGCGGAGGACTAACTAGCACAGATACGCAGTATTTT.

As concerns this clonotype: Given a much more abundant clone one base away, this may be a read error. The chain combines TRBV29-1 with TRBJ2-2; D tentatively reads TRBD1 or TRBD2 (5 bases each). The CDR3 spans 14 residues. The V and J ends lost 4 bases and 3 bases respectively, with 12 bases between them. Germline V lookup: CDR1 SQVTM, CDR2 ANQGSEA. DNA of the CDR3: TGCAGCGTTGTTGGGACGGCTGACACCGGGGAGCTGTTTTTT. Translating gives CSVVGTADTGELFF.

About this clonotype itself: Given a much more abundant clone one base away, this may be a read error. The chain is built from TRBV5-1 and TRBJ2-4; 8 bases map to TRBD1. Germline-derived CDR1 and CDR2 are SGHRS and YFSETQ. J was trimmed by 5 bases and V by 0 bases; bases with no gene match: 4. The CDR3 totals 15 residues. DNA for the CDR3: TGCGCCAGCAGCTTGGCACAGGGGGAAGAAAACATTCAGTACTTC. This sequence encodes CASSLAQGEENIQYF.

The sample holds a few counts of this clonotype. The CDR3 loop is CSVAAGPTGELFF. CDR3 DNA: TGCAGCGTTGCCGCGGGGCCGACCGGGGAGCTGTTTTTT. The chain uses TRBV29-1 and TRBJ2-2; tentatively, D is TRBD2 (6 bases). V dropped 4 bases and J dropped 5 bases, with 11 bases sitting between them. Germline-derived CDR1 and CDR2 are SQVTM and ANQGSEA. This CDR3 is 13 amino acids long.

Ten or more counts support this clonotype. The rearrangement links TRBV2 to TRBJ2-1; D uncertain. Trimming took 7 bases from V and 6 from J, leaving 10 bases between them. CDR1 is SNHLY, CDR2 FYNNEI, per germline. The CDR3 runs to 12 residues. CDR3 loop: CASTGWANEQFF. CDR3 in DNA: TGTGCCAGCACGGGCTGGGCCAATGAGCAGTTCTTC.

At least ten counts were recorded for this clonotype. V is TRBV2 and J is TRBJ1-5; 8 bases are shared with TRBD1. Losses at the gene ends were 8 bases for V and 4 bases for J; bases not matched to a gene: 13. Germline V gene sequence: CDR1 SNHLY, CDR2 FYNNEI. The CDR3 totals 16 residues. This CDR3 reads CASLPPGGVWNQPQHF. The CDR3 region has the DNA TGTGCCAGCCTTCCCCCAGGGGGCGTATGGAATCAGCCCCAGCATTTT.

For this clonotype: A much larger clone differs by one base, so this may be a read error. V gene TRBV7-9 combines with J gene TRBJ1-2; D is unresolved. CDR1 is SEHNR, CDR2 FQNEAQ, per germline (reference sequence). CDR3 length: 14 amino acids. Trimming shortened V by 5 bases and J by 6 bases, and 16 bases separated the two germline ends. CDR3 nucleotide sequence: TGTGCCAGCAGCCAATCTAGCTTCTATAATGGCTACACCTTC. Its translation is CASSQSSFYNGYTF.

This clonotype showed up just a few times. Given a much more abundant clone one base away, this may be a read error. The chain is built from TRBV3-1 and TRBJ2-3; possibly TRBD2 for D (5 bases). The CDR3 consists of 15 residues. In germline, CDR1 is LGHDT, CDR2 YNNKEL (reference sequence). The CDR3 sequence: CASNQDGGAADTQYF. CDR3 coding DNA: TGTGCCAGCAACCAAGATGGTGGAGCGGCAGATACGCAGTATTTT.

The J gene is TRBJ2-5, the V gene TRBV20-1, with 8 bases lining up with TRBD1. The V segment lost 6 bases and the J segment 5 bases; nucleotides outside the gene matches: 11. The germline CDR1 and CDR2 sequences are DFQATT and SNEGSKA (reference sequence). The CDR3 is 14 amino acids. The CDR3 sequence is CSAARTGSLETQYF. The CDR3 region has the DNA TGCAGTGCCGCCCGGACAGGGAGTCTTGAGACCCAGTACTTC.

This clonotype was recorded many times. The CDR3 DNA is TGTGCCAGCAGACCGCGTGTAGCGGGAGGCCGTAAGAATGAGCAGTTCTTC. Protein product: CASRPRVAGGRKNEQFF. The chain joins TRBV5-5 to TRBJ2-1; 10 bases fit TRBD2. CDR1 is SGHKS, CDR2 YYEKEE, per germline (reference sequence). Trimming took 5 bases from V and 7 from J; bases not matched to a gene: 15. The CDR3 has 17 amino acids.

In its sample, this clonotype was seen many times. The chain has TRBV7-2 and TRBJ1-1; TRBD1 is a possible D gene (6 bases). Trimming shortened V by 3 bases and J by 9 bases, and 11 bases separated the two germline ends. The CDR3 totals 12 residues. CDR1 and CDR2 from the germline V gene are SGHTA and FQGNSA. The CDR3 is CASSLWDKKAFF. The CDR3 DNA follows: TGTGCCAGCAGCTTGTGGGACAAAAAAGCTTTCTTT.

This clonotype occurred many times. V and J are TRBV12-3 or TRBV12-4 and TRBJ1-2; no definite D call. The germline V and J ends were trimmed by 7 bases and 6 bases, with 24 bases remaining between them. The CDR3 sequence is 16 residues long. The CDR3 DNA is TGTGCCAGCACCTTTACCCCGCATCAAAGCCTCCATGGCTACACCTTC. Its protein is CASTFTPHQSLHGYTF.

This clonotype was counted many times. This chain joins TRBV5-1 and TRBJ2-3; the match to TRBD2 covers 11 bases. V gave up 4 bases and J gave up 4 bases; unmatched junction bases: 5. The CDR3 covers 15 residues. CDR1 SGHRS and CDR2 YFSETQ come from the germline V gene. CDR3 residues: CASSPSGGFADTQYF. CDR3 DNA: TGCGCCAGCAGCCCTAGCGGGGGGTTTGCAGATACGCAGTATTTT.

The genes are TRBV19 and TRBJ2-7; TRBD2 matches at 10 bases. V was pared by 7 bases and J by 4 bases, with 4 bases of the junction left unmatched. The CDR3 has 13 amino acids. Germline V gives CDR1 LNHDA, CDR2 SQIVND (reference sequence). DNA of the CDR3: TGTGCCAGTAAATCTAGCGGGAGTTACGAGCAGTACTTC. Translating gives CASKSSGSYEQYF.

This chain joins TRBV4-1 and TRBJ1-1; weak D call: TRBD1 (6 bases). The CDR3 spans 14 residues. Germline lookup yields CDR1 MGHRA and CDR2 YSYEKL. V lost 1 base to trimming and J lost 4 bases, with 10 bases between them. The CDR3 DNA is TGCGCCAGCAGCCAAGGGGGGGGCGGCACTGAAGCTTTCTTT. Protein: CASSQGGGGTEAFF.

The chain uses TRBV4-3 and TRBJ2-7; 7 positions match TRBD2. CDR3 size: 15 residues. V lost 1 base, J lost 5 bases, and 8 bases stayed unmatched. Germline V gene sequence: CDR1 LGHNA, CDR2 YSLEER. The CDR3 loop reads CASSQAWGGSHEQYF. The CDR3 nucleotides read TGCGCCAGCAGCCAAGCCTGGGGCGGGAGCCACGAGCAGTACTTC.

This clonotype has ten or more counts. The chain recombines TRBV7-9 with TRBJ2-1; D perhaps matches TRBD2 (5 bases). The V gene's germline CDR1 is SEHNR and CDR2 FQNEAQ (reference sequence). The CDR3 sequence is 14 residues long. V was trimmed by 5 bases and J by 8 bases, leaving 16 bases between them. CDR3: CASSAGIPIDEQFF. For the CDR3, the DNA is TGTGCCAGCAGCGCCGGGATTCCGATCGATGAGCAGTTCTTC.

With regard to this clonotype: This may be a read error, as it is one base from a much larger clone. The chain joins TRBV6-2 or TRBV6-3 to TRBJ2-1; TRBD1 aligns across 8 bases. Unmatched junction bases numbered 14, after V lost 6 bases and J lost 10 bases. From germline, CDR1 is MNHEY and CDR2 SVGEGT. The CDR3 consists of 15 residues. The CDR3 sequence: CASSPPTRTGHEQFF. DNA of the CDR3: TGTGCCAGCAGCCCTCCCACCCGGACAGGGCACGAGCAGTTCTTC.

This clonotype was observed a few times. CDR3 nucleotides: TGTGCCATAGGACAGCTCAGCACAGATACGCAGTATTTT. As protein: CAIGQLSTDTQYF. This chain uses TRBV10-3 with TRBJ2-3; D may be TRBD1 (6 bases). Germline lookup yields CDR1 ENHRY and CDR2 SYGVKD. The V and J ends lost 9 bases and 0 bases respectively, with 10 bases between them. The CDR3 covers 13 residues.

This clonotype has at least ten counts. V gene TRBV6-1 combines with J gene TRBJ1-2; tentatively, D is TRBD1 (5 bases). The CDR3 is 13 residues long. Germline V gives CDR1 MNHNS, CDR2 SASEGT. V dropped 0 bases and J dropped 7 bases, with 9 bases sitting between them. The CDR3 loop reads CASSEAGDAGYTF. DNA for the CDR3: TGTGCCAGCAGTGAAGCAGGGGATGCTGGCTACACCTTC.

This clonotype was detected ten times or more. The chain recombines TRBV6-6 with TRBJ2-3; D possibly corresponds to TRBD2 (6 bases). Between the trimmed V and J ends, which lost 0 bases and 0 bases, there was a span of 10 bases. This CDR3 has 16 amino acids. Looked up from germline, CDR1 is MNHNY and CDR2 is SVGAGI (reference sequence). The CDR3 here is CASSYSIGGSTDTQYF. For the CDR3, the DNA is TGTGCCAGCAGTTACTCGATCGGGGGTAGCACAGATACGCAGTATTTT.

This clonotype was recorded at least ten times. The chain uses TRBV7-2 and TRBJ2-5; the match to TRBD1 covers 9 bases. J lost 3 bases, V lost 6 bases, and 8 bases had no gene match. The CDR3 covers 15 residues. Germline V gene data show CDR1 as SGHTA and CDR2 as FQGNSA. CDR3 amino acids: CASRLQGALEETQYF. The CDR3 DNA reads as TGTGCCAGCAGGCTACAGGGGGCATTAGAAGAGACCCAGTACTTC.

This clonotype was found many times. This chain uses TRBV12-3 or TRBV12-4 with TRBJ2-7; 8 bases are a match to TRBD2. The CDR3 runs to 16 residues. V lost 5 bases and J lost 3; bases outside the gene matches: 12. As DNA, the CDR3 is TGTGCCAGCAGTCTGGCGCTGCTAGCGGGTTACTACGAGCAGTACTTC. The encoded protein is CASSLALLAGYYEQYF.

This clonotype has a count of ten or more. The genes are TRBV19 and TRBJ1-1, with a weak D call TRBD1 (5 bases). The CDR3 has 15 amino acids. V lost 3 bases, J lost 1 base, and 12 bases lay in between. Germline-derived CDR1 and CDR2 are LNHDA and SQIVND (reference sequence). The CDR3 DNA follows: TGTGCCAGTAGTATTGCGGGGAGGGGGAACACTGAAGCTTTCTTT. Translating it yields CASSIAGRGNTEAFF.